This entry concerns a single T cell receptor (beta chain). Antigen: not known. Positive CCR7 selection of CD45RO-negative cells yielded the naive CD8 cells, and terminally differentiated effector memory CD45RA+ cells were excluded. Free of recent acute infections or vaccinations, the donors were healthy HIV-negative adults. CDR1 SGHAT and CDR2 FQNNGV come from the germline V gene. The V end was cut by 5 bases, the J end by 2 bases, with 9 bases between. The CDR3 has 13 residues. Here immunoSEQ multiplex PCR was the method, and the copy in TCRdb shows in-frame clones only, minus some. The sample lists about 2,200,000 clones, approximately 94% seen once, with 1.5% to 2% in the top ten. This entry is derived from a study of shared clonotypes between healthy human individuals. Study-wide findings and caveats: Naive subsets tended to show greater estimated richness than memory subsets. It was the non-shared clonotypes that had lower generation probabilities than clonotypes shared by all four donors.

The sequencing input was naive CD8+ T cells from PBMCs. The TCR sequence derives from a man aged 18 to 30 in good health. Some clones in this sample may be carry-over from other donors' samples. The chain uses TRBV11-2 and TRBJ1-1; D not certain. CDR3 nucleotides: TGTGCCAGCAGCCCGCCCTATAACACTGAAGCTTTCTTT. It specifies CASSPPYNTEAFF.